A selection of T cell receptor beta chains follows, all from one sample in a study of long-term antiretroviral therapy in people with HIV. Using immunoSEQ multiplex PCR, the repertoire was profiled, and TCRdb retains in-frame clones only, with some absent. The table has 26,000 or so clones, roughly 80% seen once. Specimen: unsorted PBMCs, collected 0.8 years before starting antiretroviral therapy. The receptors here all came from a man between 18 and 29 years old with HIV. The CDR3 runs from the conserved cysteine through the conserved F or W. The order of the fields is V gene, D gene, J gene, clone size, CDR3 DNA, CDR3 protein. A D gene is named only where the DNA matches it firmly. Only part of the rows carry a size: once, few, many, or a class if the clone is expanded.

>TRBV18|TRBD1|TRBJ2-4|-
TGTGCCAGCTCACCGGACAGGAGTATTGACCTGGGGAACATTCAGTACTTC
CASSPDRSIDLGNIQYF
>TRBV6-1|TRBD2|TRBJ2-5|-
TGTGCCAGCGATTTCAGCGGGGGAGAGACCCAGTACTTC
CASDFSGGETQYF
>TRBV2|TRBD1|TRBJ1-1|-
TGTGCCAGCAGTGGACAGGGGAAAGCTTTCTTT
CASSGQGKAFF
>TRBV21-1|-|TRBJ2-5|-
TGTGCCAGCAGCAAAGAAAAGCGGGGGGCCCAAGAGACCCAGTACTTC
CASSKEKRGAQETQYF
>TRBV5-1|-|TRBJ2-1|-
TGCGCCAGCAGCTTGTTTGGGGAGTGGAATAATGAGCAGTTCTTC
CASSLFGEWNNEQFF
>TRBV10-3|TRBD1|TRBJ2-5|-
TGTGCCATCAGGGACAGGGAGGAGACCCAGTACTTC
CAIRDREETQYF
>TRBV6-1|-|TRBJ2-1|-
TGTGCCAGCAGTCAATACAGTGGCAATGAGCAGTTCTTC
CASSQYSGNEQFF
>TRBV18|-|TRBJ1-1|-
TGTGCCAGCTCACCAGATTCGACTGAAGCTTTCTTT
CASSPDSTEAFF
>TRBV4-1|TRBD2|TRBJ2-7|once
TGCGCCAGCAGCCAACTACTAGCGGTCCGCTCCTACGAGCAGTACTTC
CASSQLLAVRSYEQYF
>TRBV5-1|-|TRBJ2-2|few
TGCGCCAGCAGCTTAAGCACCGGGGAGCTGTTTTTT
CASSLSTGELFF
>TRBV13|-|TRBJ2-7|-
TGTGCCAGCAGCTCCAGGGGGGGCGAGCAGTACTTC
CASSSRGGEQYF
>TRBV28|TRBD2|TRBJ2-7|medium-sized
TGTGCCAGCAGTTTACCTAGCGGGCAGTACTTC
CASSLPSGQYF
>TRBV5-1|-|TRBJ1-2|-
TGCGCCAGTTCCAAAACAGGCCTCTATGGCTACACCTTC
CASSKTGLYGYTF
>TRBV6-1|-|TRBJ1-1|-
TGTGCCAGCAGTGGAACCCCGTTGAACACTGAAGCTTTCTTT
CASSGTPLNTEAFF
>TRBV29-1|-|TRBJ2-2|few
TGCAGCGCGGGACGGACGAACACCGGGGAGCTGTTTTTT
CSAGRTNTGELFF
>TRBV19|-|TRBJ2-1|-
TGTGCCAGCAAAAACGGCTACACCTACAATGAGCAGTTCTTC
CASKNGYTYNEQFF
>TRBV7-2|-|TRBJ2-1|-
TGTGCCAGCAGCCCGAACCTTCTTCCTGCGAATGAGCAGTTCTTC
CASSPNLLPANEQFF
>TRBV9|-|TRBJ1-2|few
TGTGCCAGCAGCGTAGGGGGAGGGTACTATGGCTACACCTTC
CASSVGGGYYGYTF
>TRBV4-2|TRBD1|TRBJ2-1|few
TGTGCCAGCAGCCAAGATAGACAGGGGGGCTACAATGAGCAGTTCTTC
CASSQDRQGGYNEQFF
>TRBV29-1|-|TRBJ2-2|-
TGCAGCGTTGAGACAGGACTGAACACCGGGGAGCTGTTTTTT
CSVETGLNTGELFF
>TRBV5-6|-|TRBJ1-1|-
TGTGCCAGCAGCTCGGGGGGCCCGGTGACTGAAGCTTTCTTT
CASSSGGPVTEAFF
>TRBV7-9|-|TRBJ1-3|few
TGTGCCAGCAGCTTAGCAGTTGGAAACACCATATATTTT
CASSLAVGNTIYF
>TRBV27|-|TRBJ1-5|-
TGTGCCAGCAGAGCTGTACAGGGAAATCAGCCCCAGCATTTT
CASRAVQGNQPQHF
>TRBV7-9|-|TRBJ1-2|-
TGTGCCAGCAGCTTAGAGGTGTCCTACTATGGCTACACCTTC
CASSLEVSYYGYTF
>TRBV29-1|TRBD1|TRBJ2-7|-
TGCAGCGTCCGAACGACAGGGGACCTCTACGAGCAGTACTTC
CSVRTTGDLYEQYF